This T cell receptor beta chain came from a study of identical twins. The CDR3 sequence is 17 residues long. Per the germline V gene, CDR1 is SGHDN and CDR2 is FVKESK. The V gene end was trimmed by 6 bases and the J gene end by 2 bases; junction bases not matched to a gene: 12. Addition of a universal primer site occurred through template switching, and cDNA carried unique molecular identifiers. TCRdb used MiXCR to reprocess the 5' RACE reads, holding one entry per CDR3 protein. The data contain fewer than 650,000 distinct CDR3 sequences, roughly 7.2% of them singletons. A remark on this clonotype: As yet, its antigen is unknown.

General study findings and limits: In zero-insertion analyses, partial confounding could arise from invariant MAIT and iNKT cells.

Each donor (without exception) was a healthy Caucasian. These data also featured in a second study, about yellow fever vaccine responses in identical twins.

The chain has TRBV14 and TRBJ2-3; 9 bases line up with TRBD1. This TCR was sampled from a woman between 18 and 29 years old in good health. Sequenced material: PBMCs. Here the CDR3 DNA reads TGTGCCAGCAGATCCGGGACAGGGCTACTCCCCACAGATACGCAGTATTTT. It is translated as CASRSGTGLLPTDTQYF.